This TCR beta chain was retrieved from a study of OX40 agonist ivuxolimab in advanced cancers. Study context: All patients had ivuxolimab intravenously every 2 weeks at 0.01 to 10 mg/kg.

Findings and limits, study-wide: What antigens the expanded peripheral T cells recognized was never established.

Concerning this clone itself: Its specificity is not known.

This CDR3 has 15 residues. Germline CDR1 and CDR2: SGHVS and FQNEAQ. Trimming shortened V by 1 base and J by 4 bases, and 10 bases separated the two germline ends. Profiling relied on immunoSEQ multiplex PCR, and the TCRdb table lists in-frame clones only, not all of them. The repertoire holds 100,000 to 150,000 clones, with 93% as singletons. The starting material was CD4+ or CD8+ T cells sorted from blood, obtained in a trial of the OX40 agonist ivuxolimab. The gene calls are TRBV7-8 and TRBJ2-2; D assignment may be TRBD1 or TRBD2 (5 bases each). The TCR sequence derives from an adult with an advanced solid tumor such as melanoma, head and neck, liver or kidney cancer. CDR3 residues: CASSLVAGSTGELFF. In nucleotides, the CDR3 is TGTGCCAGCAGCTTAGTGGCAGGGAGCACCGGGGAGCTGTTTTTT.